Following are 28 T cell receptor beta chains from one sample sequenced in a study of blood T cell repertoires in COVID-19. Clones were sequenced by immunoSEQ multiplex PCR, and TCRdb holds only the in-frame ones, with some missing. Of about 170,000 clones listed, over 75% are singletons. Sample: peripheral blood. The source of these receptors is a man between 60 and 75 years old who had recovered from COVID-19.

V usage is TRBV5-3 and J usage is TRBJ2-2; 8 bases map to TRBD1. TRBV5-3 is reported as an ORF; its role is uncertain. The ends lost 6 bases at V and 4 bases at J; junction bases unmatched: 20. The CDR3 covers 19 residues. The CDR3: CARTHQGRQGNDPTGELFF. The CDR3 DNA is TGTGCCAGAACTCACCAGGGGAGACAGGGGAACGACCCCACCGGGGAGCTGTTTTTT.

The genes are TRBV18 and TRBJ1-4; D gene uncertain. V shed 1 base and J shed 7 bases, with 10 bases lying between them. CDR3 length: 14 amino acids. Germline values: CDR1 KGHSH, CDR2 LQKENI. CDR3 nucleotides: TGTGCCAGCTCACCACAAGGCCGGGGTGAAAAACTGTTTTTT. It translates to CASSPQGRGEKLFF.

V and J are TRBV2 and TRBJ2-3, with 9 bases lining up with TRBD2. The germline V gene encodes CDR1 SNHLY and CDR2 FYNNEI. The V and J ends lost 4 bases and 1 base, in that order; junction bases with no gene match: 6. There are 16 residues in the CDR3. In nucleotides, the CDR3 is TGTGCCAGCAGTGCCCCGGTAGCGGGGGGCACAGATACGCAGTATTTT. Its translation: CASSAPVAGGTDTQYF.

This clone was seen just once. This sequence joins TRBV10-3 and TRBJ1-5, with D unclear. V lost 0 bases and J lost 0, with 6 bases in between. Germline CDR1 is ENHRY and CDR2 is SYGVKD. The CDR3 is 15 residues long. CDR3 region: CAISESHSSNQPQHF. In nucleotides, the CDR3 is TGTGCCATCAGTGAGTCGCACAGTAGCAATCAGCCCCAGCATTTT.

The CDR3 protein is CASSVSGTKGNYGYTF. CDR3 DNA: TGTGCCAGTAGTGTTTCCGGGACAAAGGGTAACTATGGCTACACCTTC. The chain links TRBV19 to TRBJ1-2; possible D gene TRBD1, 6 bases. Trimming removed 5 bases from V and 1 base from J, with 17 bases in between. Germline CDR1 LNHDA, CDR2 SQIVND (reference sequence). CDR3 length equals 16 residues.

This clone was observed a single time. The genes are TRBV6-2 or TRBV6-3 and TRBJ2-7; maybe TRBD1 (5 bases). The V gene lost 6 bases and the J gene lost 3 bases, with 12 bases spanning the gap. The CDR3 is made up of 13 amino acids. Germline V gene sequence: CDR1 MNHEY, CDR2 SVGEGT. The CDR3 spells CASRPTTVYEQYF. CDR3 in DNA: TGTGCCAGCAGACCTACGACAGTCTACGAGCAGTACTTC.

About this clone: Other DNA variants within this sample encode the same CDR3. The chain recombines TRBV9 with TRBJ2-3, with D unresolved. The CDR3 is 13 residues long. The V and J ends lost 2 bases and 1 base respectively, with 5 bases between them. Germline V gene sequence: CDR1 SGDLS, CDR2 YYNGEE. The DNA of the CDR3 is TGTGCCAGCAGCGTTTTCGGCACAGATACGCAGTATTTT. Amino acid sequence: CASSVFGTDTQYF.

This chain uses TRBV27 with TRBJ2-1, with 11 bases aligning to TRBD2. V trimming: 4 bases; J trimming: 5 bases; junction bases outside the gene matches: 7. The germline gives CDR1 MNHEY, CDR2 SMNVEV (reference sequence). The CDR3 has 16 residues. The DNA for the CDR3 is TGTGCCAGCAGTTCCGCCCTAGCGGGGGGAAACAATGAGCAGTTCTTC. Amino acids: CASSSALAGGNNEQFF.

In its sample, this clone was seen once. The chain carries TRBV3-1 (or the pseudogene TRBV3-2) and TRBJ2-5; TRBD1 matches at 7 bases. The CDR3 is 17 amino acids. Unmatched junction bases numbered 11, after V lost 3 bases and J lost 1 base. Germline values: CDR1 LGHDT, CDR2 YNNKEL (reference sequence). CDR3 sequence reads: CASSHFGSAGGQETQYF. The CDR3 DNA reads TGTGCCAGCAGCCACTTCGGATCGGCAGGGGGCCAAGAGACCCAGTACTTC.

The table lists this clone with a count of one. The rearrangement joins TRBV6-4 to TRBJ2-7, with D maybe TRBD1 (5 bases). V was shortened by 4 bases and J by 5 bases, with 9 bases between the two germline ends. Germline lookup yields CDR1 MRHNA and CDR2 SNTAGT. CDR3 size: 12 residues. In DNA, the CDR3 is TGTGCCAGCAGTGTCTTCAGGGACGAGCAGTACTTC. This sequence encodes CASSVFRDEQYF.

V usage is TRBV7-2 and J usage is TRBJ1-2; D is perhaps TRBD1 (6 bases). CDR3 length equals 15 residues. The germline V and J ends were trimmed by 0 bases and 4 bases, with 12 bases remaining between them. Germline V gives CDR1 SGHTA, CDR2 FQGNSA. CDR3 DNA sequence: TGTGCCAGCAGCTTAGCTCTAGGGGGTATCTATGGCTACACCTTC. Its protein product is CASSLALGGIYGYTF.

This sequence joins TRBV13 and TRBJ1-1; 7 positions agree with TRBD1. This CDR3 is built from 15 residues. Germline trimming cut 4 bases from V and 2 bases from J; bases unmatched to any gene: 7. The germline gives CDR1 PRHDT, CDR2 FYEKMQ (reference sequence). The CDR3 region has the DNA TGTGCCAGCAGCTCCCACAACAGGGGTAACACTGAAGCTTTCTTT. Translated: CASSSHNRGNTEAFF.

The chain couples TRBV2 to TRBJ2-2, with D perhaps TRBD1 (6 bases). V lost 7 bases, J lost 4 bases, and 13 bases lay in between. The CDR3 has 14 amino acids. Germline CDR1 SNHLY, CDR2 FYNNEI. CDR3 sequence reads: CASIESGVTGELFF. The CDR3 DNA is TGTGCCAGCATAGAGTCAGGGGTCACCGGGGAGCTGTTTTTT. Based on the CDR3 plus reference TRBV2 and TRBJ2-2, the full variable domain is EPEVTQTPSHQVTQMGQEVILRCVPISNHLYFYWYRQILGQKVEFLVSFYNNEISEKSEIFDDQFSVERPDGSNFTLKIRSTKLEDSAMYFCASIESGVTGELFFGEGSRLTVL.

The rearrangement uses TRBV27 and TRBJ1-1; no reliable D call. The germline V gene encodes CDR1 MNHEY and CDR2 SMNVEV (reference sequence). The length of the CDR3 is 14 residues. Trimming pared 0 bases from V and 9 bases from J, leaving 14 bases between. CDR3: CASSLSGWGAKAFF. The CDR3 DNA reads as TGTGCCAGCAGTTTATCGGGGTGGGGAGCTAAAGCTTTCTTT.

The chain combines TRBV30 with TRBJ1-1; D possibly corresponds to TRBD1 (5 bases). Germline CDR1 and CDR2: GTSNPN and SVGIG (reference sequence). Trimming shortened V by 4 bases and J by 0 bases, and 9 bases separated the two germline ends. This CDR3 comprises 13 residues. This chain's CDR3 is CAWTEGMNTEAFF. CDR3 nucleotide sequence: TGTGCCTGGACGGAGGGGATGAACACTGAAGCTTTCTTT.

Only one count was recorded for this clone. This chain links TRBV27 with TRBJ2-3, with 11 bases matching TRBD2. Germline V gene data show CDR1 as MNHEY and CDR2 as SMNVEV (reference sequence). The V and J ends lost 6 bases and 6 bases, in that order; junction bases with no gene match: 11. The CDR3 totals 16 residues. The CDR3 loop is CASSSLLAGAPDTQYF. DNA for the CDR3: TGTGCCAGCAGCTCACTACTAGCGGGGGCACCGGATACGCAGTATTTT.

This chain joins TRBV6-2 or TRBV6-3 and TRBJ2-7; 12 nucleotides match TRBD2. V shed 4 bases, J shed 2 bases, and the junction held 9 bases outside the gene matches. Germline values: CDR1 MNHEY, CDR2 SVGEGT. There are 17 residues in the CDR3. This CDR3 is CASSSTTWTSGAYEQYF. In nucleotides, the CDR3 is TGTGCCAGCAGTTCAACCACCTGGACTAGCGGGGCCTACGAGCAGTACTTC.

The genes are TRBV30 and TRBJ2-5; 9 bases align to TRBD2. CDR3 length equals 16 residues. V shed 2 bases, J shed 3 bases, and the junction held 10 bases outside the gene matches. CDR1 and CDR2 from the germline V gene are GTSNPN and SVGIG (reference sequence). CDR3 coding DNA: TGTGCCTGGAGTATTCCCCTTAGCGGGGGTGAAGAGACCCAGTACTTC. The encoded protein is CAWSIPLSGGEETQYF.

V and J are TRBV27 and TRBJ2-1; 8 bases fit TRBD2. Germline values: CDR1 MNHEY, CDR2 SMNVEV (reference sequence). CDR3 size: 16 residues. V lost 4 bases and J lost 5; bases outside the gene matches: 10. CDR3 sequence reads: CASSSASAGGNNEQFF. The CDR3 nucleotides are TGTGCCAGCAGTTCCGCCTCGGCGGGGGGCAACAATGAGCAGTTCTTC.

This clone has just one count. V gene TRBV19 combines with J gene TRBJ2-1, with D perhaps TRBD1 (6 bases). This CDR3 region has 12 residues. CDR1 and CDR2 (germline): LNHDA, SQIVND (reference sequence). V was cut by 4 bases and J by 8 bases, with 9 bases left in between. CDR3 DNA sequence: TGTGCCAGTAGTAAGTACAGGGATGAGCAGTTCTTC. Its translation is CASSKYRDEQFF.

The V gene is TRBV19, the J gene TRBJ2-3; TRBD2 matches 8 bases. CDR3 size: 17 residues. Germline V gene sequence: CDR1 LNHDA, CDR2 SQIVND (reference sequence). Trimming removed 2 bases from V and 4 bases from J; junction bases left unmatched: 11. CDR3 region: CASSIIGIGTRADTQYF. CDR3 DNA: TGTGCCAGTAGTATAATAGGGATTGGGACTAGGGCAGATACGCAGTATTTT.

V gene TRBV5-5 combines with J gene TRBJ1-3, with 7 positions matching TRBD1. There are 16 residues in the CDR3. V shed 4 bases, J shed 1 base, and the junction held 8 bases outside the gene matches. CDR1 and CDR2 from the germline V gene are SGHKS and YYEKEE (reference sequence). CDR3 in amino acids: CASSQYTGDSGNTIYF. The CDR3 DNA sequence: TGTGCCAGCAGCCAATATACAGGGGATTCTGGAAACACCATATATTTT.

The chain employs TRBV27 and TRBJ1-5, with 9 bases identical to TRBD1. Trimming at V came to 3 bases and at J to 9 bases, leaving 6 bases not matched to a gene. Germline CDR1 is MNHEY and CDR2 is SMNVEV (reference sequence). There are 14 residues in the CDR3. CDR3 protein: CASSFGQGIMPQHF. Here the CDR3 DNA reads TGTGCCAGCAGTTTCGGACAGGGGATCATGCCCCAGCATTTT.

The rearrangement joins TRBV7-9 to TRBJ2-3; 13 bases line up with TRBD2. The germline V gene has CDR1 SEHNR and CDR2 FQNEAQ (reference sequence). The CDR3 loop spans 18 amino acids. Unmatched junction bases numbered 8, after V lost 5 bases and J lost 0 bases. The CDR3, as DNA: TGTGCCAGCAGCCCCTCACCGGGACTAGCGGGGAGCACAGATACGCAGTATTTT. Translating it yields CASSPSPGLAGSTDTQYF.

The rearrangement links TRBV7-6 to TRBJ2-1; the D is unclear. V shed 5 bases and J shed 0 bases, with 5 bases lying between them. Germline assignment: CDR1 SGHVS and CDR2 FNYEAQ. The CDR3 is 13 amino acids. The CDR3 nucleotides read TGTGCCAGCAGCCGTAGCTCCTACAATGAGCAGTTCTTC. This sequence encodes CASSRSSYNEQFF.

The rearrangement links TRBV3-1 (or the pseudogene TRBV3-2) to TRBJ2-3, with 13 bases that match TRBD2. Germline V gene data show CDR1 as LGHDT and CDR2 as YNNKEL (reference sequence). The CDR3 consists of 16 residues. J lost 2 bases, V lost 4 bases, and 3 bases had no gene match. CDR3 residues: CASSPGLAGATDTQYF. The CDR3 coding sequence is TGTGCCAGCAGCCCCGGACTAGCGGGGGCCACAGATACGCAGTATTTT.

The chain couples TRBV6-5 to TRBJ1-2; a possible D gene is TRBD1 (5 bases). Germline loops: CDR1 MNHEY, CDR2 SVGAGI. The CDR3 totals 15 residues. V lost 6 bases and J 1 base, leaving 15 bases between the germline ends. This chain's CDR3 is CASSRRVQDNYGYTF. CDR3 nucleotides: TGTGCCAGCAGCCGAAGGGTACAGGATAACTATGGCTACACCTTC.

The genes are TRBV27 and TRBJ1-1; the D is unclear. V was shortened by 2 bases and J by 8 bases, with 12 bases between the two germline ends. The germline gives CDR1 MNHEY, CDR2 SMNVEV (reference sequence). The CDR3 contains 13 residues. CDR3 sequence (DNA): TGTGCCAGCAGTTTAAGATCGGGTTTCGAAGCTTTCTTT. It encodes CASSLRSGFEAFF.